This record concerns one T cell receptor (beta chain) sequence. The target antigen is unknown. As the CDR3 is not closed by the conserved phenylalanine or tryptophan, this likely results from a read error. Germline values: CDR1 SNHLY, CDR2 FYNNEI. The CDR3 length is 15 residues. Trimming pared 11 bases from V and 4 bases from J, leaving 23 bases between. This sample is part of a study of T cell responses to AZD1222 COVID-19 vaccine. Some clones are missing from TCRdb's copy, which holds only in-frame ones; the method was immunoSEQ multiplex PCR. The sample shows 150,000 to 180,000 clones, 90% of them seen only once. Study-wide results and caveats: Increased Spike-specific TCR breadth and depth were observed after two AZD1222 doses. White British people made up most donors, females outnumbered males, and clonal diversity was possibly underestimated. Of spike-specific TCRs, nearly half reportedly target regions left unmutated in variants.

The clonotype was recovered from an adult who received the AZD1222 COVID-19 vaccine. Specimen: peripheral blood, collected 28 days after the second AZD1222 dose. The J gene is TRBJ1-2, the V gene TRBV2; D is possibly TRBD1 (5 bases). The CDR3 DNA reads as TGTGCCCAACACATGATAGACAGAGGCCCCTATGGCTACACCCTC. Its protein product is CAQHMIDRGPYGYTL.